A single sample is the source of the 20 T cell receptor beta chains below, sequenced in a study of blood T cell repertoires in COVID-19. The protocol was immunoSEQ multiplex PCR, while the TCRdb copy is restricted to in-frame clones and leaves out a portion. The table has roughly 77,000 clones, roughly 78% seen once. Sequencing was done on a sample of peripheral blood. The receptor source for this set is a woman aged 65 to 85 with acute or convalescent COVID-19.

There are many counts of this clone. The chain has TRBV11-2 and TRBJ1-1; maybe TRBD1 (5 bases). V lost 5 bases, J lost 4 bases, and 14 bases lay in between. Germline-derived CDR1 and CDR2 are SGHAT and FQNNGV. This CDR3 has 14 residues. The CDR3 nucleotides read TGTGCCAGCAGCCAAATGGGGGGAGCCACTGAAGCTTTCTTT. This translates into CASSQMGGATEAFF.

This chain joins TRBV6-5 and TRBJ1-3, with 10 nucleotides matching TRBD1. The trim removed 6 bases at V and 3 bases at J, leaving 2 bases unmatched. From germline, CDR1 is MNHEY and CDR2 SVGAGI. There are 14 residues in the CDR3. As DNA, the CDR3 is TGTGCCAGCAGGCGGGACAGGGGTGGAAACACCATATATTTT. Translating gives CASRRDRGGNTIYF.

The J gene is TRBJ1-2, the V gene TRBV7-2; no reliable D call. V dropped 5 bases and J dropped 3 bases, with 19 bases sitting between them. The CDR3 is 16 residues long. The germline CDR1 and CDR2 sequences are SGHTA and FQGNSA. The CDR3 is CASSPAWVRGDYGYTF. DNA for the CDR3: TGTGCCAGCAGCCCCGCGTGGGTCCGGGGAGACTATGGCTACACCTTC.

V is TRBV14 and J is TRBJ1-1; TRBD1 agrees at 7 bases. With V trimmed by 5 bases and J by 4 bases, 4 bases remained unmatched. The germline CDR1 and CDR2 sequences are SGHDN and FVKESK. The CDR3 totals 13 residues. CDR3 sequence (DNA): TGTGCCAGCAGCAATCAGGGGGGCACTGAAGCTTTCTTT. Amino acids: CASSNQGGTEAFF. The full variable domain, completed using reference TRBV14 and TRBJ1-1, is EAGVTQFPSHSVIEKGQTVTLRCDPISGHDNLYWYRRVMGKEIKFLLHFVKESKQDESGMPNNRFLAERTGGTYSTLKVQPAELEDSGVYFCASSNQGGTEAFFGQGTRLTVV.

The chain carries TRBV5-1 and TRBJ2-3; 12 bases match TRBD2. Germline loops: CDR1 SGHRS, CDR2 YFSETQ. V lost 6 bases, J lost 4 bases, and 6 bases stayed unmatched. The CDR3 runs 15 residues. The DNA of the CDR3 is TGCGCCAGCACCCAGACTAGCGGGGGACCAGATACGCAGTATTTT. Translation gives CASTQTSGGPDTQYF.

This clone has just a few counts. This chain uses TRBV9 with TRBJ1-1; D remains unclear. Germline assignment: CDR1 SGDLS and CDR2 YYNGEE. CDR3 size: 13 residues. V was shortened by 4 bases and J by 3 bases, with 10 bases between the two germline ends. The CDR3 DNA reads as TGTGCCAGCAGCAATCCGGGTTACACTGAAGCTTTCTTT. This gives the protein CASSNPGYTEAFF.

The J gene is TRBJ1-5, the V gene TRBV27, with D perhaps matching TRBD1 (5 bases). The CDR3 is made up of 17 amino acids. Germline V gene data show CDR1 as MNHEY and CDR2 as SMNVEV (reference sequence). Deletions cut 6 bases from V and 4 bases from J, with 22 bases between. DNA of the CDR3: TGTGCCAGCAGCTCAGGGCTCTGGGAACGGTGGAATCAGCCCCAGCATTTT. This encodes CASSSGLWERWNQPQHF.

The gene calls are TRBV6-5 and TRBJ2-5; no definite D call. V was trimmed by 8 bases and J by 5 bases, leaving 15 bases between them. The CDR3 covers 13 residues. Germline values: CDR1 MNHEY, CDR2 SVGAGI. DNA for the CDR3: TGTGCCAGCTTTGGTTCCAGGAAGGAGACCCAGTACTTC. Translation gives CASFGSRKETQYF.

This chain joins TRBV19 and TRBJ2-1, with 7 bases matching TRBD1. V was pared by 1 base and J by 9 bases, with 6 bases of the junction left unmatched. This CDR3 spans 14 amino acids. Germline-derived CDR1 and CDR2 are LNHDA and SQIVND (reference sequence). CDR3 in amino acids: CASSIGQGEGEQFF. The CDR3 DNA is TGTGCCAGTAGTATAGGGCAGGGGGAAGGTGAGCAGTTCTTC. Filled out from reference TRBV19 and TRBJ2-1, the complete variable domain reads DGGITQSPKYLFRKEGQNVTLSCEQNLNHDAMYWYRQDPGQGLRLIYYSQIVNDFQKGDIAEGYSVSREKKESFPLTVTSAQKNPTAFYLCASSIGQGEGEQFFGPGTRLTVL.

This clone was detected a few times. The chain has TRBV5-5 and TRBJ1-3; no definite D call. There are 9 residues in the CDR3. Deletions cut 7 bases from V and 9 bases from J, with 5 bases between. Germline CDR1 is SGHKS and CDR2 is YYEKEE (reference sequence). CDR3 sequence (DNA): TGTGCCAGCCATTGCACCATATATTTT. The encoded protein is CASHCTIYF.

In this sample, this clone turned up once. V and J are TRBV20-1 and TRBJ1-5; D is perhaps TRBD1 (5 bases). Germline CDR1 is DFQATT and CDR2 is SNEGSKA (reference sequence). CDR3 size: 16 residues. V lost 3 bases and J lost 9, with 24 bases in between. The CDR3 sequence: CSASGEVGGDAGPQHF. The DNA for the CDR3 is TGCAGTGCTAGTGGAGAGGTCGGGGGGGACGCTGGGCCCCAGCATTTT.

The genes are TRBV29-1 and TRBJ1-3, with 9 bases matching TRBD1. Germline CDR1 SQVTM, CDR2 ANQGSEA. The CDR3 spans 16 residues. After removal of 4 bases from V and 2 bases from J, the junction contained 9 bases not matched to a gene. The DNA of the CDR3 is TGCAGCGTTGTGGGTAACAGGGGGCATACTGGAAACACCATATATTTT. It encodes CSVVGNRGHTGNTIYF.

The chain carries TRBV13 and TRBJ2-1; TRBD2 is a possible D gene (6 bases). V gave up 5 bases and J gave up 0 bases, with 14 bases separating them. The CDR3 is 16 amino acids. From germline, CDR1 is PRHDT and CDR2 FYEKMQ (reference sequence). The CDR3 bases are TGTGCCAGCAGCCCATCTCCGCGGGGCTCCTACAATGAGCAGTTCTTC. The encoded protein is CASSPSPRGSYNEQFF.

The chain uses TRBV9 and TRBJ1-4, with 9 nucleotides matching TRBD1. CDR1 is SGDLS, CDR2 YYNGEE, per germline. After removal of 0 bases from V and 8 bases from J, the junction contained 5 bases not matched to a gene. This CDR3 has 15 residues. CDR3 nucleotide sequence: TGTGCCAGCAGCGTAGGCACAGGGGGCGTCGAAAAACTGTTTTTT. It translates to CASSVGTGGVEKLFF.

This clone was detected once. The chain carries TRBV7-6 and TRBJ1-4; TRBD1 might be the D (5 bases). The CDR3 totals 16 residues. The germline V gene encodes CDR1 SGHVS and CDR2 FNYEAQ. V dropped 1 base and J dropped 5 bases, with 14 bases sitting between them. The CDR3 reads CASSLGRRGRNEKLFF. As DNA, the CDR3 is TGTGCCAGCAGCTTAGGGAGGAGGGGCAGGAATGAAAAACTGTTTTTT.

The rearrangement uses TRBV7-2 and TRBJ2-3; TRBD1 might be the D (7 bases). The germline V gene has CDR1 SGHTA and CDR2 FQGNSA. CDR3 length equals 15 residues. The V end lost 5 bases, the J end lost 6 bases, and 18 bases lay between the germline ends. Here the CDR3 DNA reads TGTGCCAGCAGCAGCGGGTACAGGGGAACGGATACGCAGTATTTT. As protein: CASSSGYRGTDTQYF.

The chain has TRBV19 and TRBJ2-1, with 8 positions matching TRBD2. This CDR3 has 14 amino acids. V shed 10 bases, J shed 7 bases, and the junction held 12 bases outside the gene matches. From germline, CDR1 is LNHDA and CDR2 SQIVND (reference sequence). The CDR3 DNA reads TGTGCCACCAGGTCGGCGGGAGGAGAGAATGAGCAGTTCTTC. Its protein is CATRSAGGENEQFF.

The CDR3 coding sequence is TGTGCCAGCAGCCCCGGGACAGGTCCGGGTGCCAACTATGGCTACACCTTC. Protein sequence: CASSPGTGPGANYGYTF. This rearrangement joins TRBV3-1 (or the pseudogene TRBV3-2) to TRBJ1-2; 8 bases match TRBD1. V trimming: 4 bases; J trimming: 2 bases; junction bases outside the gene matches: 12. The CDR3 spans 17 residues. Per germline, CDR1 LGHDT and CDR2 YNNKEL (reference sequence).

J is TRBJ2-1 and V is TRBV7-2, with 13 bases matching TRBD2. Unmatched junction bases numbered 4, after V lost 5 bases and J lost 6 bases. Germline V gives CDR1 SGHTA, CDR2 FQGNSA. The CDR3 sequence is 15 residues long. The CDR3 DNA follows: TGTGCCAGCAGCCAAAGGACTAGCGGGGGCAATGAGCAGTTCTTC. Its translation: CASSQRTSGGNEQFF.

The V call is TRBV3-1 (or the pseudogene TRBV3-2), the J call TRBJ2-3; D may be TRBD2 (5 bases). The CDR3 loop spans 14 amino acids. The ends were cut back, 4 bases at V and 0 bases at J, with 8 bases in the middle. Germline loops: CDR1 LGHDT, CDR2 YNNKEL (reference sequence). The CDR3 bases are TGTGCCAGCAGCCTTAGCGCGAGCACAGATACGCAGTATTTT. It yields the protein CASSLSASTDTQYF.